The rows below give T cell receptor beta chains drawn from one sample of a study of blood T cell repertoires in COVID-19. TCRdb's copy holds only in-frame clones and misses some; the assay was immunoSEQ multiplex PCR. Altogether over 200,000 clones are present, approximately 84% being singletons, with the ten largest covering 1.9%. The specimen was peripheral blood. The receptors were sampled from a man aged 35 to 55 with active or convalescent COVID-19. CDR3s include the opening cysteine and the closing phenylalanine or tryptophan. Fields, in order: D gene, V gene, J gene, clone size, CDR3 DNA, CDR3 protein. A D gene is named only where the DNA matches it firmly. Size tells how often a clone was seen (once, few, many) or the class of an expanded clone, and some rows leave it out.

.	TRBV30	TRBJ2-5	.	TGTGCCTGGATGCCAGGAGGGGAGACCCAGTACTTC	CAWMPGGETQYF
.	TRBV6-5	TRBJ1-1	.	TGTGCCAGCAGTTACTCGGCAGGGAGGACGAACACTGAAGCTTTCTTT	CASSYSAGRTNTEAFF
.	TRBV28	TRBJ1-2	.	TGTGCCAGCAGTTTTAGACAGGCCTACTATGGCTACACCTTC	CASSFRQAYYGYTF
.	TRBV28	TRBJ1-2	.	TGTGCCAGCAGGCCCCCAATATCCGGTGGCTACACCTTC	CASRPPISGGYTF
.	TRBV19	TRBJ1-3	.	TGTGCCAGTAGTATAGAGACAGTGGGCCTGGGAAACACCATATATTTT	CASSIETVGLGNTIYF
.	TRBV6-5	TRBJ2-6	.	TGTGCCAGCAGTCCTACTAGTTCTGGGGCCAACGTCCTGACTTTC	CASSPTSSGANVLTF
TRBD1	TRBV28	TRBJ1-5	.	TGTGCCAGCAGTCCCCCGACAGGGGGTGATCAGCCCCAGCATTTT	CASSPPTGGDQPQHF
.	TRBV5-6	TRBJ1-3	few	TGTGCCAGCAGCTTGCGTGGCGGCGGAAACACCATATATTTT	CASSLRGGGNTIYF
.	TRBV19	TRBJ2-3	.	TGTGCCAGTAGTCCCATTGGACAGGCGGGGGATACGCAGTATTTT	CASSPIGQAGDTQYF
.	TRBV5-4	TRBJ2-3	.	TGTGCCAGCAGCTCTGTCGAGGAAGGCACAGATACGCAGTATTTT	CASSSVEEGTDTQYF
.	TRBV19	TRBJ1-5	few	TGTGCCAGCAAACCAGCCGGAGGGGCCGGACAGCCCCAGCATTTT	CASKPAGGAGQPQHF
TRBD1	TRBV28	TRBJ1-4	.	TGTGCCAGCAGTTTTATGTTTCCCTACAGGGGGCTCGGGCCAGATGAAAAACTGTTTTTT	CASSFMFPYRGLGPDEKLFF
.	TRBV28	TRBJ2-7	.	TGTGCCGCGCGAGGGGGACCCAGCTCCTACGAGCAGTACTTC	CAARGGPSSYEQYF
.	TRBV27	TRBJ2-3	.	TGTGCCAGCAGTCCCCGATGGACAGAGACAGATACGCAGTATTTT	CASSPRWTETDTQYF
.	TRBV5-8	TRBJ2-2	.	TGTGCCAGCAGCTTGCGGCGGCCGAACACCGGGGAGCTGTTTTTT	CASSLRRPNTGELFF
.	TRBV3-1/TRBV3-2	TRBJ2-7	.	TGTGCCAGCAGCCCTACTTGGACTGTTGGGATTTACGAGCAGTACTTC	CASSPTWTVGIYEQYF
.	TRBV6-5	TRBJ1-1	.	TGTGCCAGCATCCTGGACAGAAAATTTGAAGCTTTCTTT	CASILDRKFEAFF
.	TRBV25-1	TRBJ1-1	.	TGTGCCAGCAGTGAATCACTTACAGTAGATTCGAACACTGAAGCTTTCTTT	CASSESLTVDSNTEAFF
.	TRBV7-5	TRBJ1-3	.	TGTGTCAGAAGCCCAATTACCCGGGACACGGAGACTAACACCATATATTTT	CVRSPITRDTETNTIYF
TRBD1	TRBV5-1	TRBJ1-2	few	TGCGCCAGCAGCTTCGGGACAGAGATCGGCTACACCTTC	CASSFGTEIGYTF
TRBD1	TRBV5-4	TRBJ1-2	.	TGTGCCAGCAGCCTTGAGCCGGGACAGAACTACTATGGCTACACCTTC	CASSLEPGQNYYGYTF
TRBD1	TRBV6-5	TRBJ1-1	.	TGTGCCAGCAGGATCGGACAGGGCCCTGAAGCTTTCTTT	CASRIGQGPEAFF
.	TRBV19	TRBJ2-5	.	TGTGCCAGTGGAGAGGGCCCAGGGGTAGAGACCCAGTACTTC	CASGEGPGVETQYF
TRBD1	TRBV4-1	TRBJ2-3	.	TGCGCCAGCAGCCAAGACAGGGGGTTAGATACGCAGTATTTT	CASSQDRGLDTQYF
TRBD2	TRBV5-1	TRBJ2-3	.	TGCGCCAGCAGCCGCGCGGGGGGGCGTATCACAGATACGCAGTATTTT	CASSRAGGRITDTQYF
.	TRBV11-3	TRBJ2-4	.	TGTGCCAGCAGCTCATTGAGGACCAAAAACATTCAGTACTTC	CASSSLRTKNIQYF
.	TRBV27	TRBJ1-5	.	TGTGCCAGCGCTGAGCTAGGTGCTAGCAATCAGCCCCAGCATTTT	CASAELGASNQPQHF
TRBD1	TRBV6-5	TRBJ2-5	.	TGTGCCAGCAGCTTCGACAGGGGGCCCGGTGGGACCCAGTACTTC	CASSFDRGPGGTQYF
TRBD2	TRBV28	TRBJ2-1	.	TGTGCCAGCAGATCGTTGGCTAGCGGGACTGACAATGAGCAGTTCTTC	CASRSLASGTDNEQFF
.	TRBV1	TRBJ2-3	.	TGCACCAGCAGCCAAGAACCCACTAGCGGGAGGGCCGGTACGCAGTATTTT	CTSSQEPTSGRAGTQYF
.	TRBV28	TRBJ1-6	few	TGTGCCAGCAGTTTACAATCCTATAATTCACCCCTCCACTTT	CASSLQSYNSPLHF
TRBD2	TRBV5-5	TRBJ2-7	.	TGTGCCAGCAGCTTTACTAGCGCGGTCTACGAGCAGTACTTC	CASSFTSAVYEQYF
TRBD2	TRBV9	TRBJ2-1	once	TGTGCCAGCAGCGTAGAGACTAGCGGGAGAAATGAGCAGTTCTTC	CASSVETSGRNEQFF
.	TRBV11-2	TRBJ1-3	.	TGTGCCAGCAGCTTATGGGCAGGGTTTAATTCTGGAAACACCATATATTTT	CASSLWAGFNSGNTIYF
TRBD1	TRBV5-1	TRBJ1-1	.	TGCGCCAGCAGCTTGGGGCAGGGGGCCACTGAAGCTTTCTTT	CASSLGQGATEAFF
TRBD1	TRBV24-1	TRBJ1-2	.	TGTGCCACCAGTGACTATCGCGGACAGGGGACCTATGGCTACACCTTC	CATSDYRGQGTYGYTF
.	TRBV27	TRBJ2-2	.	TGTGCCAGCAGCCCACGGGTAGATTACACCGGGGAGCTGTTTTTT	CASSPRVDYTGELFF
.	TRBV5-1	TRBJ2-7	.	TGCGCCAGCAGCGAGGGGGACGAGCAGTACTTC	CASSEGDEQYF
.	TRBV11-2	TRBJ1-3	.	TGTGCCAGCAGCTTGAGGACAGAGCTTTGGGCGGTCGGAAACACCATATATTTT	CASSLRTELWAVGNTIYF
TRBD1	TRBV4-1	TRBJ1-1	.	TGCGCCAGCAGCCAAGAAAACAGGGGCACTGAAGCTTTCTTT	CASSQENRGTEAFF
.	TRBV15	TRBJ1-4	once	TGTGCCACCAGCAGAGGACAGATTAATGAAAAACTGTTTTTT	CATSRGQINEKLFF
.	TRBV6-5	TRBJ1-5	once	TGTGCCAGCAGTTACTCTCCAGGACAGCCCCAGCATTTT	CASSYSPGQPQHF
.	TRBV28	TRBJ1-5	.	TGTGCCAGCAGATCAGGGCTCGATCAGCCCCAGCATTTT	CASRSGLDQPQHF
.	TRBV10-1	TRBJ1-3	.	TGCGCCAGCGGACAAAACTCTGGAAACACCATATATTTT	CASGQNSGNTIYF
TRBD2	TRBV3-1/TRBV3-2	TRBJ2-2	.	TGTGCCAGCAGCCCCTCACTAGCGGGAGCCCCCGGGGAGCTGTTTTTT	CASSPSLAGAPGELFF
.	TRBV11-2	TRBJ2-5	.	TGTGCCAGCCGTGGGGGAGGCCAGGCGCTCCAAGAGACCCAGTACTTC	CASRGGGQALQETQYF
.	TRBV30	TRBJ1-1	.	TGTGCCTGGAGCCCCAGGGTGGGGCTGAGCACTGAAGCTTTCTTT	CAWSPRVGLSTEAFF
.	TRBV6-5	TRBJ1-5	.	TGTGCCAGCAGCCAACGACAGAGCAATCAGCCCCAGCATTTT	CASSQRQSNQPQHF
TRBD1	TRBV28	TRBJ1-2	.	TGTGCCAGCAGTCAGGGGGACGGCTATGGCTACACCTTC	CASSQGDGYGYTF
.	TRBV5-1	TRBJ2-1	once	TGCGCCAGCAGCTTGGAGGGCAGGGCGTCGTACAATGAGCAGTTCTTC	CASSLEGRASYNEQFF
.	TRBV5-6	TRBJ1-5	few	TGTGCCAGCAGCCGCCAGCGGGGGGTCGGTCAGCCCCAGCATTTT	CASSRQRGVGQPQHF
TRBD1	TRBV28	TRBJ2-1	.	TGTGCCAGCAGTCGAGCCGGGACAGGGTACAATGAGCAGTTCTTC	CASSRAGTGYNEQFF
TRBD1	TRBV28	TRBJ1-1	.	TGTGCCAGCAGTTTAGTCCCCCAGGGGGGATTGAACACTGAAGCTTTCTTT	CASSLVPQGGLNTEAFF
.	TRBV28	TRBJ2-7	.	TGTGCCAGCAGTTTACAGGGGTACGAGCAGTACTTC	CASSLQGYEQYF
.	TRBV13	TRBJ1-1	once	TGTGCCAGCAGCGGACTCCGGGGGACTGAAGCTTTCTTT	CASSGLRGTEAFF
TRBD1	TRBV6-4	TRBJ1-3	.	TGTGCCAGCAGTATTGACAGGGCAGCTGGAAACACCATATATTTT	CASSIDRAAGNTIYF
TRBD1	TRBV2	TRBJ2-3	.	TGTGCCAGCAGTTACAGGGGGGCGGAGTATTTT	CASSYRGAEYF